The 25 T cell receptor beta chains presented below share a single source sample, sequenced in a study of blood T cell repertoires in COVID-19. The data were produced by immunoSEQ multiplex PCR, yet TCRdb's version contains in-frame clones alone and is incomplete. There are about 330,000 clones in the sample; 70% to 90% occur only once, and roughly 7.8% lies in the top ten. The specimen sequenced was peripheral blood. These receptors were collected from a human donor in a cohort sampled during active COVID-19.

This clone was counted ten times or more. The chain recombines TRBV6-6 with TRBJ1-5; the D is unclear. This CDR3 is 14 amino acids long. The germline CDR1 and CDR2 sequences are MNHNY and SVGAGI (reference sequence). V was cut by 2 bases and J by 4 bases, with 9 bases left in between. The CDR3 sequence: CASSYPVENQPQHF. CDR3 nucleotide sequence: TGTGCCAGCAGTTACCCAGTCGAAAATCAGCCCCAGCATTTT.

The CDR3 loop reads CATSDLNRGPNNEQFF. CDR3 coding DNA: TGTGCCACCAGTGATTTGAACAGGGGTCCGAACAATGAGCAGTTCTTC. The chain couples TRBV24-1 to TRBJ2-1; 7 bases agree with TRBD1. V gave up 0 bases and J gave up 5 bases; unmatched junction bases: 6. Germline CDR1 reads KGHDR; CDR2 reads SFDVKD. The length of the CDR3 is 16 residues.

The chain couples TRBV5-5 to TRBJ1-2, with 9 bases aligning to TRBD1. V shed 5 bases, J shed 3 bases, and the junction held 8 bases outside the gene matches. There are 15 residues in the CDR3. Per germline, CDR1 SGHKS and CDR2 YYEKEE (reference sequence). In DNA, the CDR3 is TGTGCCAGCAGTTCCGGACAGGGGAGAGACTATGGCTACACCTTC. Its protein is CASSSGQGRDYGYTF.

This sequence joins TRBV5-4 and TRBJ2-2; 7 bases are a match to TRBD2. Germline CDR1 SGHNT, CDR2 YYREEE (reference sequence). J was trimmed by 5 bases and V by 4 bases; bases with no gene match: 2. This CDR3 spans 13 amino acids. Here the CDR3 reads CASSGRGTGELFF. The CDR3 bases are TGTGCCAGCAGCGGGCGGGGGACCGGGGAGCTGTTTTTT.

V and J are TRBV9 and TRBJ1-1, with 7 bases identical to TRBD1. The CDR3 loop spans 19 amino acids. The germline V gene has CDR1 SGDLS and CDR2 YYNGEE. Trimming at V came to 0 bases and at J to 1 base, leaving 15 bases not matched to a gene. The CDR3 is CASSVARRGEVPKNTEAFF. In DNA form, the CDR3 reads TGTGCCAGCAGCGTAGCCCGCAGGGGGGAGGTTCCTAAGAACACTGAAGCTTTCTTT.

The chain employs TRBV7-8 and TRBJ2-7; TRBD1 agrees at 8 bases. Trimming cost V 1 base and J 3 bases; bases outside gene matches: 2. CDR3 length equals 14 residues. Germline CDR1 is SGHVS and CDR2 is FQNEAQ. For the CDR3, the DNA is TGTGCCAGCAGCTTAGGAGGACAGGGCTACGAGCAGTACTTC. This translates into CASSLGGQGYEQYF.

The CDR3 sequence is CATSDKLAGPKETQYF. DNA for the CDR3: TGTGCCACCAGTGATAAACTAGCGGGGCCGAAAGAGACCCAGTACTTC. V gene TRBV24-1 combines with J gene TRBJ2-5, with 10 nucleotides matching TRBD2. V was clipped by 3 bases and J by 3 bases; unmatched bases: 6. The CDR3 is 16 residues long. Germline lookup yields CDR1 KGHDR and CDR2 SFDVKD.

The rearrangement links TRBV11-2 to TRBJ1-1, with 8 bases fitting TRBD1. V trimming: 6 bases; J trimming: 1 base; junction bases outside the gene matches: 4. This CDR3 has 14 residues. CDR1 is SGHAT and CDR2 is FQNNGV in the germline V gene. The CDR3 DNA reads TGTGCCAGCAGTCCAGGGACAGGGAACACTGAAGCTTTCTTT. It yields the protein CASSPGTGNTEAFF.

This clone was detected once. The V call is TRBV24-1, the J call TRBJ2-3, with a possible D match to TRBD2 (7 bases). This CDR3 is 16 amino acids long. Trimming pared 7 bases from V and 2 bases from J, leaving 18 bases between. Germline V gene data show CDR1 as KGHDR and CDR2 as SFDVKD. The CDR3 loop is CATSSLGGGPTDTQYF. CDR3 in DNA: TGTGCCACCAGCTCCCTAGGGGGGGGCCCCACAGATACGCAGTATTTT.

This clone was detected once. The gene calls are TRBV6-4 and TRBJ2-3, with TRBD1 identical over 10 bases. Trimming at V came to 0 bases and at J to 8 bases, leaving 11 bases not matched to a gene. The CDR3 spans 17 residues. Germline V lookup: CDR1 MRHNA, CDR2 SNTAGT. DNA of the CDR3: TGTGCCAGCAGTGACTCGGTGGACAGGGGGTCATCCGCTACGCAGTATTTT. Translated: CASSDSVDRGSSATQYF.

The gene calls are TRBV5-5 and TRBJ2-1, with a possible D match to TRBD1 (6 bases). The V gene lost 0 bases and the J gene lost 6 bases, with 10 bases spanning the gap. Germline CDR1 SGHKS, CDR2 YYEKEE (reference sequence). CDR3 length equals 14 residues. CDR3 region: CASSLGGPPNEQFF. CDR3 bases: TGTGCCAGCAGCTTGGGGGGGCCCCCCAATGAGCAGTTCTTC.

This clone appeared once. CDR3 residues: CASSDPKNSGGELFF. The CDR3 DNA reads TGTGCCAGCAGTGACCCTAAAAACAGTGGCGGGGAGCTGTTTTTT. The chain employs TRBV25-1 and TRBJ2-2; D ambiguous. The CDR3 sequence is 15 residues long. Germline V lookup: CDR1 MGHDK, CDR2 SYGVNS. With 3 bases removed from V and 7 bases from J, the gap between germline ends came to 15 bases.

This chain joins TRBV25-1 and TRBJ1-1; D is uncertain. V lost 3 bases to trimming and J lost 3 bases, with 11 bases between them. Germline lookup yields CDR1 MGHDK and CDR2 SYGVNS. The CDR3 sequence is 14 residues long. The CDR3 DNA reads TGTGCCAGCAGTGAGGGCCCGAGGGACACTGAAGCTTTCTTT. Translation: CASSEGPRDTEAFF.

The table lists this clone with a count of one. The chain couples TRBV24-1 to TRBJ2-7; tentatively, D is TRBD2 (5 bases). This CDR3 contains 13 residues. CDR1 and CDR2 from the germline V gene are KGHDR and SFDVKD. Trimming removed 1 base from V and 4 bases from J, with 7 bases in between. The chain's CDR3 is CATSDFEGYEQYF. In DNA, the CDR3 is TGTGCCACCAGTGATTTTGAGGGATACGAGCAGTACTTC.

This sequence joins TRBV18 and TRBJ2-1; tentative D call: TRBD2 (7 bases). Deletions cut 2 bases from V and 10 bases from J, with 18 bases between. CDR3 length: 15 amino acids. Germline CDR1 and CDR2: KGHSH and LQKENI. The CDR3 loop is CASSPSEGGLREQFF. The CDR3 DNA reads as TGTGCCAGCTCACCATCTGAGGGGGGGCTCCGGGAGCAGTTCTTC.

V is TRBV7-2 and J is TRBJ1-1; TRBD1 is a possible D gene (5 bases). The CDR3 totals 15 residues. The germline V and J ends were trimmed by 7 bases and 4 bases, with 19 bases remaining between them. Germline loops: CDR1 SGHTA, CDR2 FQGNSA. In DNA, the CDR3 is TGTGCCAGCAACCCCCGGGGGATGTCTAGCACTGAAGCTTTCTTT. Translation gives CASNPRGMSSTEAFF.

V and J are TRBV7-3 and TRBJ1-5; a weak D match, TRBD1 (6 bases). Germline loops: CDR1 SGHTA, CDR2 FQGTGA. The CDR3 spans 15 residues. V was cut by 4 bases and J by 0 bases, with 10 bases left in between. CDR3 nucleotides: TGTGCCAGCAGCTGGGCAGGGGATAGCAATCAGCCCCAGCATTTT. This gives the protein CASSWAGDSNQPQHF.

The genes are TRBV4-1 and TRBJ2-4; D gene uncertain. Germline-derived CDR1 and CDR2 are MGHRA and YSYEKL. Deletions cut 4 bases from V and 0 bases from J, with 10 bases between. This CDR3 has 15 residues. The CDR3 DNA reads as TGCGCCAGCAGCCTACTTCGAGTAGCCAAAAACATTCAGTACTTC. Translating it yields CASSLLRVAKNIQYF.

The genes are TRBV10-2 and TRBJ2-1, with D possibly matching TRBD1 (5 bases). Trimming removed 6 bases at V and 3 bases at J, with 15 bases between. The CDR3 is 15 amino acids. Germline-derived CDR1 and CDR2 are WSHSY and SAAADI. The CDR3 spells CASSEQVVSYNEQFF. The CDR3 bases are TGCGCCAGCAGCGAACAGGTAGTAAGCTACAATGAGCAGTTCTTC.

The rearrangement uses TRBV12-3 or TRBV12-4 and TRBJ1-1, with 10 bases matching TRBD1. V lost 7 bases to trimming and J lost 4 bases; unmatched junction nucleotides: 3. The length of the CDR3 is 13 residues. CDR3 region: CASTRTGGTEAFF. DNA of the CDR3: TGTGCCAGCACTCGGACAGGGGGCACTGAAGCTTTCTTT.

In its sample, this clone was seen a few times. Other DNA sequences within the sample encode an identical CDR3. The chain has TRBV5-8 and TRBJ1-1; D is unclear. Trimming took off 0 bases at V and 5 bases at J, with 5 bases between the two ends. The CDR3 spans 12 residues. Germline-derived CDR1 and CDR2 are SGHTS and YDEGEE. CDR3 protein: CASSLGRTEAFF. The CDR3 bases are TGTGCCAGCAGCTTGGGGAGGACTGAAGCTTTCTTT.

The genes are TRBV7-9 and TRBJ1-1; 8 bases match TRBD1. The CDR3 has 15 residues. CDR1 and CDR2 from the germline V gene are SEHNR and FQNEAQ (reference sequence). With V trimmed by 4 bases and J by 6 bases, 10 bases remained unmatched. CDR3: CASSSRTGSGSEAFF. CDR3 DNA sequence: TGTGCCAGCAGCTCTCGGACAGGGTCGGGCTCTGAAGCTTTCTTT.

V usage is TRBV19 and J usage is TRBJ1-4; no clear D gene. This CDR3 contains 13 residues. V lost 5 bases and J lost 8, with 12 bases in between. Looked up from germline, CDR1 is LNHDA and CDR2 is SQIVND (reference sequence). The CDR3, as DNA: TGTGCCAGTAGTCCGGCGCTAGAGGAAAAACTGTTTTTT. It translates to CASSPALEEKLFF.

The chain carries TRBV7-2 and TRBJ2-7; D not certain. The CDR3 loop spans 13 amino acids. Germline V gene lookup returns CDR1 SGHTA and CDR2 FQGNSA. Trimming pared 1 base from V and 5 bases from J, leaving 9 bases between. CDR3 bases: TGTGCCAGCAGCTTAGGAAGGAGCGACGAGCAGTACTTC. Its translation is CASSLGRSDEQYF.

The chain carries TRBV4-2 and TRBJ1-1; D unclear. The V end lost 1 base, the J end lost 4 bases, and 13 bases lay between the germline ends. This CDR3 has 15 residues. Germline V lookup: CDR1 LGHNA, CDR2 YNFKEQ. This CDR3 is CASSQASPRSTEAFF. In DNA form, the CDR3 reads TGTGCCAGCAGCCAAGCTTCACCGCGGTCCACTGAAGCTTTCTTT.